Listed here are 20 T cell receptor beta chains from one sample, sequenced in a study of spatial heterogeneity in lung cancer. Documented time point: sample taken at primary tumor resection. Whole RNA obtained from tumor, nontumor lung or frozen PBMC underwent sequencing without sorting. TCRdb re-called the 5' RACE reads with MiXCR, one entry per CDR3 protein. The sample has 60,000 to 80,000 distinct CDR3 sequences; 10% to 15% are singletons. The specimen was PBMCs, collected at surgery. These TCRs come from a male donor with early-stage non-small cell lung cancer.

This clonotype turned up a few times. This sequence joins TRBV7-9 and TRBJ1-5, with unresolved D. The CDR3 has 15 residues. Germline values: CDR1 SEHNR, CDR2 FQNEAQ (reference sequence). V was trimmed by 3 bases and J by 3 bases, leaving 12 bases between them. CDR3 in amino acids: CASSLSTEANQPQHF. CDR3 bases: TGTGCCAGCAGCTTGTCTACGGAGGCCAATCAGCCCCAGCATTTT.

This clonotype was detected a few times. The V gene is TRBV19, the J gene TRBJ2-3; TRBD1 might be the D (6 bases). The V gene's germline CDR1 is LNHDA and CDR2 SQIVND (reference sequence). This CDR3 region has 13 residues. V was cut by 7 bases and J by 6 bases, with 14 bases left in between. The CDR3 nucleotides are TGTGCCAGTACTCATGGGGGCGTCGATACGCAGTATTTT. Its protein is CASTHGGVDTQYF. Complete variable domain (other parts from reference TRBV19 and TRBJ2-3): DGGITQSPKYLFRKEGQNVTLSCEQNLNHDAMYWYRQDPGQGLRLIYYSQIVNDFQKGDIAEGYSVSREKKESFPLTVTSAQKNPTAFYLCASTHGGVDTQYFGPGTRLTVL.

This clonotype was seen more than once but under ten times. V usage is TRBV15 and J usage is TRBJ1-3; D not certain. The CDR3 length is 15 residues. Trimming removed 0 bases at V and 0 bases at J, with 6 bases between. Germline CDR1 LNHNV, CDR2 YYDKDF (reference sequence). CDR3 in DNA: TGTGCCACCAGCAGAGATGCTACCTCTGGAAACACCATATATTTT. This sequence encodes CATSRDATSGNTIYF.

This clonotype was seen repeatedly, ten times or more. The chain combines TRBV29-1 with TRBJ2-7, with 14 bases lining up with TRBD2. CDR1 is SQVTM and CDR2 is ANQGSEA in the germline V gene. The CDR3 extends over 15 amino acids. J was trimmed by 4 bases and V by 4 bases; bases with no gene match: 6. The CDR3 bases are TGCAGCGTTGTGGGACTAGCGGGAGTGAGGTACGAGCAGTACTTC. It yields the protein CSVVGLAGVRYEQYF.

This clonotype was seen repeatedly, ten times or more. The chain couples TRBV10-3 to TRBJ1-4; 9 positions agree with TRBD1. Trimming cost V 4 bases and J 5 bases; bases outside gene matches: 5. The germline V gene encodes CDR1 ENHRY and CDR2 SYGVKD. CDR3 length: 15 residues. The CDR3: CAISAAGTGNEKLFF. The DNA for the CDR3 is TGTGCCATCAGTGCCGCCGGGACAGGGAATGAAAAACTGTTTTTT.

This clonotype came up many times. This chain links TRBV10-2 with TRBJ1-1, with 10 nucleotides matching TRBD1. Unmatched junction bases numbered 1, after V lost 6 bases and J lost 0 bases. The CDR3 runs 14 residues. Germline assignment: CDR1 WSHSY and CDR2 SAAADI. The chain's CDR3 is CASRGQGMNTEAFF. The DNA of the CDR3 is TGCGCCAGCAGGGGACAGGGGATGAACACTGAAGCTTTCTTT.

This clonotype occurred a few times. This rearrangement joins TRBV29-1 to TRBJ1-2, with a weak D call TRBD1 (5 bases). In germline, CDR1 is SQVTM, CDR2 ANQGSEA. V lost 0 bases and J lost 10, with 18 bases in between. CDR3 size: 14 residues. Written as DNA, the CDR3 is TGCAGCGTTGAAGATTTTTGGGACGGACCTGTCTACACCTTC. Its translation is CSVEDFWDGPVYTF.

This clonotype was counted a few times. The chain has TRBV4-2 and TRBJ2-1, with 7 bases fitting TRBD2. The CDR3 contains 14 residues. V shed 4 bases, J shed 6 bases, and the junction held 6 bases outside the gene matches. Germline V gene lookup returns CDR1 LGHNA and CDR2 YNFKEQ. The CDR3 protein is CASSPLAVPNEQFF. The CDR3 nucleotides read TGTGCCAGCAGCCCTCTAGCGGTCCCCAATGAGCAGTTCTTC.

This clonotype was detected ten times or more. The chain employs TRBV5-1 and TRBJ1-2; D might be TRBD1 (5 bases). The CDR3 totals 13 residues. The V gene's germline CDR1 is SGHRS and CDR2 YFSETQ. The ends were cut back, 0 bases at V and 6 bases at J, with 9 bases in the middle. DNA for the CDR3: TGCGCCAGCAGCTTGGAGGGGATCCATGGCTACACCTTC. Encoded protein: CASSLEGIHGYTF.

The chain has TRBV6-2 or TRBV6-3 and TRBJ2-5, with no clear D. This CDR3 contains 12 residues. V dropped 5 bases and J dropped 4 bases, with 8 bases sitting between them. Germline CDR1 reads MNHEY; CDR2 reads SVGEGT. The CDR3 DNA reads TGTGCCAGCAGTCCCTCCACAGAGACCCAGTACTTC. Protein sequence: CASSPSTETQYF.

This clonotype was seen more than once but under ten times. The chain couples TRBV25-1 to TRBJ2-1, with 10 nucleotides matching TRBD2. CDR1 and CDR2 (germline): MGHDK, SYGVNS. CDR3 length: 17 residues. V trimming: 1 base; J trimming: 3 bases; junction bases outside the gene matches: 6. CDR3 sequence (DNA): TGTGCCAGCAGTGAATTAGGACTAGCGGAGATCTACAATGAGCAGTTCTTC. Amino acids: CASSELGLAEIYNEQFF. The full variable domain, rest sourced from reference TRBV25-1 and TRBJ2-1, is EADIYQTPRYLVIGTGKKITLECSQTMGHDKMYWYQQDPGMELHLIHYSYGVNSTEKGDLSSESTVSRIRTEHFPLTLESARPSHTSQYLCASSELGLAEIYNEQFFGPGTRLTVL.

This clonotype occurred a few times. The chain has TRBV10-1 and TRBJ2-7; TRBD1 matches at 9 bases. Unmatched junction bases numbered 11, after V lost 5 bases and J lost 6 bases. The germline V gene encodes CDR1 WNHNN and CDR2 SYGVQD (reference sequence). The CDR3 is 15 amino acids. DNA of the CDR3: TGCGCCAGCAGTTCCTCGGGGACAGGGCAGACCGAGCAGTACTTC. Protein product: CASSSSGTGQTEQYF.

The chain couples TRBV4-2 to TRBJ2-2, with TRBD2 matching 11 bases. The germline V gene encodes CDR1 LGHNA and CDR2 YNFKEQ. V was pared by 0 bases and J by 7 bases, with 4 bases of the junction left unmatched. The CDR3 consists of 16 residues. In DNA form, the CDR3 reads TGTGCCAGCAGCCAAGATCTCCTAGCGGGAGGCGGGGAGCTGTTTTTT. Its translation: CASSQDLLAGGGELFF.

The sample holds a few counts of this clonotype. The V call is TRBV9, the J call TRBJ2-1, with 7 bases lining up with TRBD2. The V gene end was trimmed by 7 bases and the J gene end by 6 bases; junction bases not matched to a gene: 13. This CDR3 region has 15 residues. Germline V gene lookup returns CDR1 SGDLS and CDR2 YYNGEE. The chain's CDR3 is CASSWEAGAVNEQFF. The CDR3 bases are TGTGCCAGCTCTTGGGAGGCGGGAGCTGTCAATGAGCAGTTCTTC.

The chain is built from TRBV5-6 and TRBJ1-1; D gene ambiguous. The CDR3 spans 14 residues. With 0 bases removed from V and 5 bases from J, the gap between germline ends came to 11 bases. Germline loops: CDR1 SGHDT, CDR2 YYEEEE. This CDR3 reads CASSLEGRRTEAFF. CDR3 nucleotide sequence: TGTGCCAGCAGCTTGGAGGGAAGGAGGACTGAAGCTTTCTTT.

This clonotype was counted ten times or more. The V and J genes are TRBV7-2 and TRBJ1-1; tentatively, D is TRBD1 (6 bases). CDR3 length: 13 amino acids. Germline CDR1 SGHTA, CDR2 FQGNSA. Trimming stripped 3 bases from V and 7 bases from J, with 12 bases between. The CDR3 DNA reads as TGTGCCAGCAGCTTTAACAGGGTCGGTGAAGCTTTCTTT. As protein: CASSFNRVGEAFF.

This clonotype has at least ten counts. V and J are TRBV3-1 and TRBJ2-3; TRBD2 matches at 11 bases. The CDR3 length is 16 residues. From germline, CDR1 is LGHDT and CDR2 YNNKEL (reference sequence). With 4 bases clipped from V and 0 bases from J, the junction kept 3 bases outside the gene matches. The CDR3 coding sequence is TGTGCCAGCAGCCTCCGGACTAGCGGGAGCACAGATACGCAGTATTTT. It translates to CASSLRTSGSTDTQYF.

In regard to this clonotype: One base away lies a much larger clone, so this may be a sequencing read error. The chain combines TRBV11-2 with TRBJ2-2; D is uncertain. This CDR3 has 14 residues. Germline V gene data show CDR1 as SGHAT and CDR2 as FQNNGV. With 2 bases removed from V and 2 bases from J, the gap between germline ends came to 6 bases. The CDR3 reads CASSLQTNTGELFF. The CDR3 DNA sequence: TGTGCCAGCAGCTTACAAACAAACACCGGGGAGCTGTTTTTT.

The sample holds many counts of this clonotype. The chain uses TRBV4-1 and TRBJ1-1, with D unclear. With 3 bases removed from V and 1 base from J, the gap between germline ends came to 9 bases. The CDR3 extends over 14 amino acids. Germline CDR1 and CDR2: MGHRA and YSYEKL. The CDR3 is CASSQIRQNTEAFF. CDR3 nucleotide sequence: TGCGCCAGCAGCCAGATTAGACAGAACACTGAAGCTTTCTTT.

This clonotype was counted a few times. This chain connects TRBV7-2 to TRBJ2-3; D gene ambiguous. Between the trimmed V and J ends, which lost 4 bases and 1 base, there was a span of 6 bases. The CDR3 totals 13 residues. Germline V gives CDR1 SGHTA, CDR2 FQGNSA. CDR3 in amino acids: CASSSRGTDTQYF. The CDR3 DNA follows: TGTGCCAGCAGCTCCCGGGGCACAGATACGCAGTATTTT.